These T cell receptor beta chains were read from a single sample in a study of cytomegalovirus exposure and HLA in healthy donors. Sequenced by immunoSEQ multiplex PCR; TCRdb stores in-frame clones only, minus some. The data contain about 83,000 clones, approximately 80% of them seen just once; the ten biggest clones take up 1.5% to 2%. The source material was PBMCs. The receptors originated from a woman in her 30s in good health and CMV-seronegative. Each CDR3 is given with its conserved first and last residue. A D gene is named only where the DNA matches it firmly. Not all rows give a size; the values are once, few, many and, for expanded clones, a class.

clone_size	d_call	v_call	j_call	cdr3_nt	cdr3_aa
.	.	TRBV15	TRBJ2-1	TGTGCCACCAGCAGTTATACAGTAAGCTCCTACAATGAGCAGTTCTTC	CATSSYTVSSYNEQFF
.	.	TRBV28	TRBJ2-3	TGTGCCAGCAGCCTCGGGGTGTCGGGCTCCACGGGAGATACGCAGTATTTT	CASSLGVSGSTGDTQYF
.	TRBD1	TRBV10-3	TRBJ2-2	TGTGCCATCAGGGGGGACAGGTCGGAGACGAACACCGGGGAGCTGTTTTTT	CAIRGDRSETNTGELFF
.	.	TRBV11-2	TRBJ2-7	TGTGCCAGCAGCCATCCGGTCGGCGGCACGAGCTCCTACGAGCAGTACTTC	CASSHPVGGTSSYEQYF
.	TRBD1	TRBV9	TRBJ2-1	TGTGCCAGCAGCGCCCGGACAGGGGCAGGGAATGAGCAGTTCTTC	CASSARTGAGNEQFF
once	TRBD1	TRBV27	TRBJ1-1	TGTGCCAGCAGTTCCTGGGGTGGACAGGGTGTAACTGAAGCTTTCTTT	CASSSWGGQGVTEAFF
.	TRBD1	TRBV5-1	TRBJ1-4	TGCGCCAGCAGCCCAAACCCGACAGGGGCTAATGAAAAGCTGTTTTTT	CASSPNPTGANEKLFF
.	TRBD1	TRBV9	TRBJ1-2	TGTGCCAGCAGCGTAGATATGAGGGGACAGGAAGGCTACACCTTC	CASSVDMRGQEGYTF
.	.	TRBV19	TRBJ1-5	TGTGCCAGTAGTATAAAAGGGCCTAGGTCGGGGCAGCCCCAGCATTTT	CASSIKGPRSGQPQHF
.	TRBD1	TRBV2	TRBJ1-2	TGTGCCAGCAGTGACAGGGGGCACTATGGCTACACCTTC	CASSDRGHYGYTF
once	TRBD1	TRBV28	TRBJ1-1	TGTGCCAGCAGTCCACTGGACAGGGACCACACTGAAGCTTTCTTT	CASSPLDRDHTEAFF
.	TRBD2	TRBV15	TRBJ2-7	TGTGCCACCAGCAGAGAATTAGGCGGGAGTAGGTACGAGCAGTACTTC	CATSRELGGSRYEQYF
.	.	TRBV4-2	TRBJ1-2	TGTGCCAGCAGCCAAGGTGGAACCCAGGACTATGGCTACACCTTC	CASSQGGTQDYGYTF
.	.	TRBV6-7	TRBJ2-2	TGTGCCAGCAGTTACTTCAATCGGCGGGAGAACACCGGGGAGCTGTTTTTT	CASSYFNRRENTGELFF
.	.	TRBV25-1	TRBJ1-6	TGTGCCAGCAGTGAATATCGGGGGGGGCATAATTCACCCCTCCACTTT	CASSEYRGGHNSPLHF
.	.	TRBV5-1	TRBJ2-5	TGCGCCAGCAGCTTGGGCACTAGTAACCAAGAGACCCAGTACTTC	CASSLGTSNQETQYF
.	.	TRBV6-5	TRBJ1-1	TGTGCCAGCAGTTTTCTACAGGGTGGGGAGAACACTGAAGCTTTCTTT	CASSFLQGGENTEAFF
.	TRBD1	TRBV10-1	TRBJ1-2	TGCGCCAGCAGACAGGGGCGGGTCTATGGCTACACCTTC	CASRQGRVYGYTF
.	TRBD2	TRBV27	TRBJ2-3	TGTGCCAGCAATCTCAACAGCGGGAGTTGGACAGATACGCAGTATTTT	CASNLNSGSWTDTQYF
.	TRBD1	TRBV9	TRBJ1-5	TGTGCCAGCAGCGCCTCAACAGGGGGCTTTCAGCCCCAGCATTTT	CASSASTGGFQPQHF
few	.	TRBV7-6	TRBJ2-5	TGTGCCAGCAGCTTAGCTAGGTTGCGGAACCATCAATCGGAGACCCAGTACTTC	CASSLARLRNHQSETQYF
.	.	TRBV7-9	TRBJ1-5	TGTGCCAGCAGCTCGACAGTCGGTTGGCCCCAGCATTTT	CASSSTVGWPQHF
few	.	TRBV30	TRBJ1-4	TGTGCCTGGCAGGAACAGCTTAATGAAAAACTGTTTTTT	CAWQEQLNEKLFF
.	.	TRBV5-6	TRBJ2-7	TGTGCCAGCAGCCCGAAACCAGGGGCTCACGAGCAGTACTTC	CASSPKPGAHEQYF